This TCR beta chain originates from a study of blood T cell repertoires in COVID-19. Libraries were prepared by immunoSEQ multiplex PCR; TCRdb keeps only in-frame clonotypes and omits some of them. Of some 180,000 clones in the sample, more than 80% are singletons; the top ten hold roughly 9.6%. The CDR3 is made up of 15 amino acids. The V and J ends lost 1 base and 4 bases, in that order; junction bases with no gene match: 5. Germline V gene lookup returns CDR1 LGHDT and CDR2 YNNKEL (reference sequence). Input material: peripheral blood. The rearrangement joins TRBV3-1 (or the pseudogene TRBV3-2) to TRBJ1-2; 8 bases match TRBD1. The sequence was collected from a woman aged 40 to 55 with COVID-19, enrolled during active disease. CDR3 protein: CASSQAQGAFYGYTF. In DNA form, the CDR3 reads TGTGCCAGCAGCCAAGCGCAGGGGGCGTTCTATGGCTACACCTTC.